This T cell receptor beta chain was documented in a study of response to subunit inactivated influenza vaccine. General study findings and limits: Few additional T cells are recruited per seasonal influenza vaccination, authors suggested.

Germline CDR1 LGHNA, CDR2 YNFKEQ. Trimming shortened V by 4 bases and J by 5 bases, and 26 bases separated the two germline ends. The CDR3 covers 18 residues. This clonotype was seen more than once but under ten times. The antigen remains undetermined. TCRdb reanalysed the RT-PCR reads using MiXCR and keeps one entry per CDR3 protein. In the table there are approximately 700,000 distinct CDR3 sequences, 15% to 18% of which are singletons. The origin of this receptor is a man aged 50 to 60 who received an inactivated influenza vaccine. V gene TRBV4-2 combines with J gene TRBJ2-5; no reliable D call. The sample was PBMCs from blood, taken approximately 13 days after vaccination. CDR3 in DNA: TGTGCCAGCAGCCCTCGGACGAGACTCGATGTCCCTAGGGAGACCCAGTACTTC. It codes for CASSPRTRLDVPRETQYF.